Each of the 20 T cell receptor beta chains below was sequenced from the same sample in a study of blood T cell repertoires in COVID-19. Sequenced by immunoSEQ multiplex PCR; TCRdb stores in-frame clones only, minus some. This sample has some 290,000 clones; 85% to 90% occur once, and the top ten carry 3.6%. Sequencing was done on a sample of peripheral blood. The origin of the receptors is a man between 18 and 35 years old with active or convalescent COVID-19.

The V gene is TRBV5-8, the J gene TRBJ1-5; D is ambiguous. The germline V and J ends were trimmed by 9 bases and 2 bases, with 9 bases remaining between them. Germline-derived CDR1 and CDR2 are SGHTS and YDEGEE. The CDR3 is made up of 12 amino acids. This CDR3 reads CATSHGNQPQHF. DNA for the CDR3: TGTGCCACCTCACACGGCAATCAGCCCCAGCATTTT.

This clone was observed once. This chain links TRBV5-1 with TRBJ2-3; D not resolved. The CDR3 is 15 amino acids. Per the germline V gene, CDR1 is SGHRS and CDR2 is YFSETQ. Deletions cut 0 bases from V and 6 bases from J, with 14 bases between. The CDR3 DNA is TGCGCCAGCAGCTTGGGTACTATTACTGGGGATACGCAGTATTTT. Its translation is CASSLGTITGDTQYF.

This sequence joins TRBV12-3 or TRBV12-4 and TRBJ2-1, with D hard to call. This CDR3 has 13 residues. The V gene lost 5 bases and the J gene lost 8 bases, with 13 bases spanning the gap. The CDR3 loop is CASSPPQAHEQFF. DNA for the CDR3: TGTGCCAGCAGTCCCCCCCAGGCCCATGAGCAGTTCTTC.

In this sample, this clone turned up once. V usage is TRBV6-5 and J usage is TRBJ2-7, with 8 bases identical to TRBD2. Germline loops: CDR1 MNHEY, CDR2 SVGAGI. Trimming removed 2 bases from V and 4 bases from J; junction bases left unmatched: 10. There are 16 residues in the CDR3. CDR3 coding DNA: TGTGCCAGCAGTTACGGCCTCAGCGGGAGATCGTACGAGCAGTACTTC. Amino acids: CASSYGLSGRSYEQYF.

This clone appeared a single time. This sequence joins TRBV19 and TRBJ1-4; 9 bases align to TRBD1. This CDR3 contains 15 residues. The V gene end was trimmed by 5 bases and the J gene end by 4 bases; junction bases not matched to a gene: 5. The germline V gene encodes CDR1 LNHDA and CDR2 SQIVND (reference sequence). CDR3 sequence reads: CASSALTGGNEKLFF. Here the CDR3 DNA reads TGTGCCAGTAGTGCCTTGACAGGGGGTAATGAAAAACTGTTTTTT.

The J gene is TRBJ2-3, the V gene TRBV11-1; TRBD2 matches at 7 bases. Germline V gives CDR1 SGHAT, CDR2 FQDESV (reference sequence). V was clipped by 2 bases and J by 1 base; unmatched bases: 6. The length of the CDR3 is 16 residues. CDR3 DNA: TGTGCCAGCAGCTTAACAGCGGGGAGGGGCACAGATACGCAGTATTTT. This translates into CASSLTAGRGTDTQYF.

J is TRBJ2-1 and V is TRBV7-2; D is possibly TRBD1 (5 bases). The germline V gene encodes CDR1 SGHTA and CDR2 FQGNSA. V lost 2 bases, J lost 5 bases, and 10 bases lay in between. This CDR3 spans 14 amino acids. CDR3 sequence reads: CASSLMTADNEQFF. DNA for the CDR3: TGTGCCAGCAGCTTAATGACAGCTGACAATGAGCAGTTCTTC. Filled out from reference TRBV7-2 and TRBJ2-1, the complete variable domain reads GAGVSQSPSNKVTEKGKDVELRCDPISGHTALYWYRQSLGQGLEFLIYFQGNSAPDKSGLPSDRFSAERTGGSVSTLTIQRTQQEDSAVYLCASSLMTADNEQFFGPGTRLTVL.

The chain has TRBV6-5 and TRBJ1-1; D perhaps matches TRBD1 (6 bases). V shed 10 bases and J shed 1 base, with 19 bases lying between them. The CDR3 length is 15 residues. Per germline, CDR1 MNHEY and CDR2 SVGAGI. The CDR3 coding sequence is TGTGCCACCTCCCGGTCGACAGGCCCGAACACTGAAGCTTTCTTT. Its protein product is CATSRSTGPNTEAFF.

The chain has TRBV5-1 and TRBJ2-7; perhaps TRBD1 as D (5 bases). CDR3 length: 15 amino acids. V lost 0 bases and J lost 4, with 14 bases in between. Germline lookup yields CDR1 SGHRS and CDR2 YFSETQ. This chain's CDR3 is CASSLAWQGIYEQYF. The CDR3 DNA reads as TGCGCCAGCAGCTTGGCCTGGCAGGGTATATACGAGCAGTACTTC. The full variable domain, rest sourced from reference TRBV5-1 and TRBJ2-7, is KAGVTQTPRYLIKTRGQQVTLSCSPISGHRSVSWYQQTPGQGLQFLFEYFSETQRNKGNFPGRFSGRQFSNSRSEMNVSTLELGDSALYLCASSLAWQGIYEQYFGPGTRLTVT.

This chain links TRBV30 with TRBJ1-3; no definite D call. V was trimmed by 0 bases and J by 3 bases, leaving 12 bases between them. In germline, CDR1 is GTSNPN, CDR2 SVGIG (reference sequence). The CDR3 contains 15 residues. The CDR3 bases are TGTGCCTGGAGTGTACGGGTGGGTTATGGAAACACCATATATTTT. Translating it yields CAWSVRVGYGNTIYF. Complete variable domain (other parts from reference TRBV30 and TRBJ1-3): SQTIHQWPATLVQPVGSPLSLECTVEGTSNPNLYWYRQAAGRGLQLLFYSVGIGQISSEVPQNLSASRPQDRQFILSSKKLLLSDSGFYLCAWSVRVGYGNTIYFGEGSWLTVV.

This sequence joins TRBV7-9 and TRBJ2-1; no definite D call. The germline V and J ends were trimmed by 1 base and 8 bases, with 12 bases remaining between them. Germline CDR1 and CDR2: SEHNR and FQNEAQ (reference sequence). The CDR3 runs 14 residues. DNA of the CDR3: TGTGCCAGCAGCTTAGACGGTACAGTAGATGAGCAGTTCTTC. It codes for CASSLDGTVDEQFF.

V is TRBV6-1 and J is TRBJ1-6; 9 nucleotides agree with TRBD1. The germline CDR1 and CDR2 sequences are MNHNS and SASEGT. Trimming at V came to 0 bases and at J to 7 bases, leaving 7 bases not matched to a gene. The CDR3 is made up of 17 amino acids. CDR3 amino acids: CASSEALGQGLNSPLHF. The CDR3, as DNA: TGTGCCAGCAGTGAAGCGCTGGGACAGGGATTAAATTCACCCCTCCACTTT.

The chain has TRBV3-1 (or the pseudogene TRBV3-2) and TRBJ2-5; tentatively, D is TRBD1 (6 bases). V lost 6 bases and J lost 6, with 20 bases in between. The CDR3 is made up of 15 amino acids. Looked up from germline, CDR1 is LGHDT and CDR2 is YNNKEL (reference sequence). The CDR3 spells CASRRGTLKEKTQYF. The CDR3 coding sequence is TGTGCCAGCAGGAGAGGGACACTTAAGGAAAAGACCCAGTACTTC.

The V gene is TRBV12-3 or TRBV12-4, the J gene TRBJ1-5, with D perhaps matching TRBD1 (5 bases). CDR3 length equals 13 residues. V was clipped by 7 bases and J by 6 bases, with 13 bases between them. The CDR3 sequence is CASTAGGSQPQHF. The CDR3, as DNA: TGTGCCAGCACCGCGGGGGGAAGTCAGCCCCAGCATTTT.

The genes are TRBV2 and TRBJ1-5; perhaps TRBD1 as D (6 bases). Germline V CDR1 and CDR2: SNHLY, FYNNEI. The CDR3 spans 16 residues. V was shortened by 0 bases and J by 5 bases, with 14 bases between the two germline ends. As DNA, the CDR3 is TGTGCCAGCAGTGAAGCGCTTGCAGGGGCGGATCAGCCCCAGCATTTT. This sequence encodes CASSEALAGADQPQHF.

DNA of the CDR3: TGTGCCAGCAGCTTGGGGGACAGGCACTATGGCTACACCTTC. It translates to CASSLGDRHYGYTF. The chain uses TRBV5-6 and TRBJ1-2; 8 nucleotides match TRBD1. This CDR3 region has 14 residues. The germline gives CDR1 SGHDT, CDR2 YYEEEE. The V gene end was trimmed by 0 bases and the J gene end by 3 bases; junction bases not matched to a gene: 1. Full variable domain (missing parts from reference TRBV5-6 and TRBJ1-2): DAGVTQSPTHLIKTRGQQVTLRCSPKSGHDTVSWYQQALGQGPQFIFQYYEEEERQRGNFPDRFSGHQFPNYSSELNVNALLLGDSALYLCASSLGDRHYGYTFGSGTRLTVV.

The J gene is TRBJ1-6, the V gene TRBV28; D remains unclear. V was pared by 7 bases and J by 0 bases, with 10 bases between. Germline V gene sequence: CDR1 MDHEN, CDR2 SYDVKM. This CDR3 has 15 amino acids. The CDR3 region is CASTLTSSYNSPLHF. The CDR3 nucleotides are TGTGCCAGCACACTAACGAGCTCCTATAATTCACCCCTCCACTTT.

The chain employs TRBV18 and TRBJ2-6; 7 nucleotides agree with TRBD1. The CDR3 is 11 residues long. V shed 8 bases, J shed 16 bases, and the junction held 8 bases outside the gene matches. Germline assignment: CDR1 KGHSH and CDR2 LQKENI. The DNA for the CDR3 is TGTGCCAGCAGGGGACAGTGGAAGCTGACTTTC. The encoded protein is CASRGQWKLTF.

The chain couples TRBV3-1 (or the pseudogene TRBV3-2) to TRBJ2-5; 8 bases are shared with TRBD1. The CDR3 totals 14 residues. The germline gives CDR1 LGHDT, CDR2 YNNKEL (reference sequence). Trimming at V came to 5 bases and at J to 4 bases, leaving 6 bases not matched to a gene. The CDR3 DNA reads TGTGCCAGCAGCTCCGGACAGGGAGGAGAGACCCAGTACTTC. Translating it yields CASSSGQGGETQYF.

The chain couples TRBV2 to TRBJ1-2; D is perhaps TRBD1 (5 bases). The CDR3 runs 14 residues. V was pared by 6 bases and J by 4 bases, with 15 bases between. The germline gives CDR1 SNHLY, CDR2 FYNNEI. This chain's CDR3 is CASSDQTAPYGYTF. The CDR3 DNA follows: TGTGCCAGCAGCGACCAGACAGCTCCCTATGGCTACACCTTC.